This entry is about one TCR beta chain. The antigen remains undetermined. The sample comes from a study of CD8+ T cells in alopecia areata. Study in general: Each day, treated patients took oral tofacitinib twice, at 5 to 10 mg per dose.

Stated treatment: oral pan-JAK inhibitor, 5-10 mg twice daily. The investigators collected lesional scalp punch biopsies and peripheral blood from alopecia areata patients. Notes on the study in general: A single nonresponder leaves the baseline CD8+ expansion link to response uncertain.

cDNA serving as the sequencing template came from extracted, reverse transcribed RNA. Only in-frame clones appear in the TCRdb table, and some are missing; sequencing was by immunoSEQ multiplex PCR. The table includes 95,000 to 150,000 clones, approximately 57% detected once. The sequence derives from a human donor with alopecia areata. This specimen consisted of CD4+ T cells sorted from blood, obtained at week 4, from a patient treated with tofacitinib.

In DNA form, the CDR3 reads TGCGCCAGCAGCCAAGATGCCCTCGGGGGGGTGTATGGCTACACCTTC. Translated: CASSQDALGGVYGYTF. V gene TRBV4-3 combines with J gene TRBJ1-2; D perhaps matches TRBD1 (5 bases). The V gene's germline CDR1 is LGHNA and CDR2 YSLEER. CDR3 length: 16 amino acids. V was cut by 0 bases and J by 5 bases, with 16 bases left in between.